This T cell receptor beta chain was obtained from a study of cytomegalovirus exposure and HLA in healthy donors. Study-wide background: Across almost 400 genotyped donors, 81% landed in the Caucasian-associated ancestry cluster.

This PCR relied on a set of 60 Vbeta primers and 13 Jbeta primers. Sequencing used immunoSEQ multiplex PCR; TCRdb keeps in-frame clones, though not all of them. The sample has 90,000 to 140,000 clones, over 75% seen once. Overall study results and limits: A later examination showed that TCR association rates differed by HLA locus, with DRB1 most and HLA-C fewest. Among immune exposure information, only CMV serostatus was available. Later analysis demonstrated an association between a missense DCLRE1C variant and TCR beta V- and J-gene trimming.

Notes on this clone: Its antigen is undetermined.

Germline lookup yields CDR1 KGHSH and CDR2 LQKENI. Trimming removed 4 bases from V and 10 bases from J, with 20 bases in between. The CDR3 spans 15 residues. The sequenced sample was PBMCs. The rearrangement uses TRBV18 and TRBJ2-1, with TRBD2 as a possible D gene (6 bases). The receptor was derived from a woman aged 35 to 49 in good health and CMV-seropositive. The CDR3 DNA is TGTGCCAGCTCACTTACGGGAGCGATCCAAGGGGAGCAGTTCTTC. This sequence encodes CASSLTGAIQGEQFF.